This TCR beta chain is drawn from a study of siplizumab effects on memory and regulatory T cells. General study findings and limits: Unstimulated subset assignment was obtained for only a minor fraction of alloreactive clones. Siplizumab brought about a significant reduction in alloreactive sequences traceable to unstimulated CD4+ memory cells. Naive T cells looked more diverse than memory cells and looked like major alloresponse contributors.

Roughly 9.8 x 10^4 TCR templates were assayed per sample. Method: immunoSEQ multiplex PCR; TCRdb's copy keeps in-frame clones and lacks some. The sample includes 100,000 or so clones, 92% of them seen just once. V lost 0 bases, J lost 0 bases, and 8 bases lay in between. The CDR3 extends over 16 amino acids. CDR1 is ENHRY, CDR2 SYGVKD, per germline. In the case of this clone: Its specificity is not known.

The sample was non-Treg CD4+ T cells sorted from blood. This clonotype originated in a human donor in good health. This chain joins TRBV10-3 and TRBJ2-2; possible D gene TRBD1, 6 bases. CDR3 coding DNA: TGTGCCATCAGTGAGTCTGGGGGCTCGAACACCGGGGAGCTGTTTTTT. Its protein is CAISESGGSNTGELFF.